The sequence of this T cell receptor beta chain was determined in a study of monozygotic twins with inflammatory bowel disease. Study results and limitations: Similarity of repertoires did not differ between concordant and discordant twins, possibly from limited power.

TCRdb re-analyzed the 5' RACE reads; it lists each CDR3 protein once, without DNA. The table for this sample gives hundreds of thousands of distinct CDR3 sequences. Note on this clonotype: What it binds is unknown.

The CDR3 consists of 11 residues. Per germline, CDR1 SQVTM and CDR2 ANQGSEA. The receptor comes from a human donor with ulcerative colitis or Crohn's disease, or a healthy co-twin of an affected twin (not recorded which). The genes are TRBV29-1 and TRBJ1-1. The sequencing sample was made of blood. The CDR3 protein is CSVGIYAEAFF.